Sequencing of this T cell receptor (beta chain) was carried out in a study of CD8 T cells in Susac syndrome. The V end was cut by 5 bases, the J end by 0 bases, with 8 bases between. The CDR3 has 14 residues. RNA totalling roughly 0.45 to 1 ug underwent reverse transcription with random hexamers. Amplification of the TCR beta CDR3 was carried out by immunoSEQ multiplex PCR, which spanned a total of 54 Vbeta and 13 Jbeta segments. TCRdb reprocessed the immunoSEQ multiplex PCR reads with MiXCR, giving one entry per CDR3 protein. The sample contains about 430,000 distinct CDR3 sequences, more than 70% of which appear only once.

This receptor was obtained from a human donor with multiple sclerosis. The chain is built from TRBV12-3 or TRBV12-4 and TRBJ1-5; D remains unclear. The sequencing sample was made of CD8+ T cells from PBMCs. The CDR3 loop reads CASSPQVSNQPQHF. CDR3 DNA sequence: TGTGCCAGCAGTCCCCAGGTTAGCAATCAGCCCCAGCATTTT.